Each of the 22 T cell receptor beta chains below was sequenced from the same sample in a study of blood T cell repertoires in COVID-19. TCRdb keeps only in-frame clones here, not all; method: immunoSEQ multiplex PCR. The sample yields roughly 290,000 clones, around 87% seen once. Sequencing input: peripheral blood. These receptors all stem from a woman aged 50 to 65 who had recovered from COVID-19.

V and J are TRBV30 and TRBJ1-1, with TRBD1 identical over 7 bases. CDR3 length: 14 amino acids. In germline, CDR1 is GTSNPN, CDR2 SVGIG (reference sequence). Trimming removed 4 bases from V and 2 bases from J; junction bases left unmatched: 7. The DNA of the CDR3 is TGTGCCTGGAAGGCGGGGACAGTAAACACTGAAGCTTTCTTT. Its translation: CAWKAGTVNTEAFF.

The chain combines TRBV28 with TRBJ2-7, with D perhaps matching TRBD2 (6 bases). V was trimmed by 10 bases and J by 2 bases, leaving 12 bases between them. CDR3 length: 12 amino acids. The germline V gene has CDR1 MDHEN and CDR2 SYDVKM. Here the CDR3 reads CATAGYAYEQYF. CDR3 nucleotides: TGTGCCACCGCGGGGTATGCCTACGAGCAGTACTTC.

The chain has TRBV3-1 (or the pseudogene TRBV3-2) and TRBJ2-3, with TRBD2 as a possible D gene (6 bases). CDR3 length equals 15 residues. Germline V gene lookup returns CDR1 LGHDT and CDR2 YNNKEL (reference sequence). V lost 4 bases and J 2 bases, leaving 13 bases between the germline ends. This CDR3 reads CASSPSWGVTDTQYF. The CDR3 region has the DNA TGTGCCAGCAGCCCATCCTGGGGGGTCACAGATACGCAGTATTTT.

The chain recombines TRBV3-1 (or the pseudogene TRBV3-2) with TRBJ1-5; 10 nucleotides align to TRBD1. This CDR3 spans 17 amino acids. Germline values: CDR1 LGHDT, CDR2 YNNKEL (reference sequence). With 3 bases clipped from V and 2 bases from J, the junction kept 7 bases outside the gene matches. DNA for the CDR3: TGTGCCAGCAGCCAGGGACAGGGGTGGAGAGGCAATCAGCCCCAGCATTTT. This gives the protein CASSQGQGWRGNQPQHF.

The chain is built from TRBV15 and TRBJ2-6, with D perhaps TRBD1 (5 bases). The germline V and J ends were trimmed by 6 bases and 2 bases, with 11 bases remaining between them. Germline CDR1 and CDR2: LNHNV and YYDKDF (reference sequence). The CDR3 loop spans 15 amino acids. CDR3 in amino acids: CATRQVGPGANVLTF. The DNA of the CDR3 is TGTGCCACCAGGCAAGTGGGGCCTGGGGCCAACGTCCTGACTTTC.

This chain connects TRBV10-2 to TRBJ1-5; D uncertain. Germline values: CDR1 WSHSY, CDR2 SAAADI. Between the trimmed V and J ends, which lost 7 bases and 4 bases, there was a span of 11 bases. The CDR3 extends over 13 amino acids. The CDR3 here is CASTGYQNQPQHF. The CDR3 nucleotides read TGCGCCAGCACGGGGTATCAGAATCAGCCCCAGCATTTT.

The chain carries TRBV5-1 and TRBJ2-1; 12 bases are shared with TRBD2. CDR3 length: 15 residues. Losses at the gene ends were 3 bases for V and 6 bases for J; bases not matched to a gene: 4. Germline CDR1 is SGHRS and CDR2 is YFSETQ. In DNA, the CDR3 is TGCGCCAGCAGCTCCGGACTAGCGGGGCGCAATGAGCAGTTCTTC. This sequence encodes CASSSGLAGRNEQFF.

The genes are TRBV5-5 and TRBJ2-1, with TRBD1 matching over 11 bases. The CDR3 has 15 residues. Trimming cost V 7 bases and J 9 bases; bases outside gene matches: 12. CDR1 and CDR2 (germline): SGHKS, YYEKEE (reference sequence). CDR3: CASGDGDRGVSEQFF. DNA of the CDR3: TGTGCCAGCGGGGATGGGGACAGGGGGGTTAGTGAGCAGTTCTTC.

The chain uses TRBV4-3 and TRBJ2-1, with D possibly matching TRBD2 (5 bases). The CDR3 sequence is 18 residues long. Germline loops: CDR1 LGHNA, CDR2 YSLEER. Trimming shortened V by 0 bases and J by 0 bases, and 15 bases separated the two germline ends. DNA of the CDR3: TGCGCCAGCAGCCAAGATAGGGAGACGCTTAGCTCCTACAATGAGCAGTTCTTC. Encoded protein: CASSQDRETLSSYNEQFF.

The chain combines TRBV30 with TRBJ2-7; D not resolved. V shed 5 bases and J shed 3 bases, with 8 bases lying between them. From germline, CDR1 is GTSNPN and CDR2 SVGIG (reference sequence). The CDR3 loop spans 11 amino acids. CDR3 in DNA: TGTGCCTGGGGCCTAAACTACGAGCAGTACTTC. Residues: CAWGLNYEQYF.

This chain joins TRBV9 and TRBJ1-3; D gene uncertain. The CDR3 covers 16 residues. Germline lookup yields CDR1 SGDLS and CDR2 YYNGEE. V was shortened by 0 bases and J by 2 bases, with 12 bases between the two germline ends. CDR3 nucleotides: TGTGCCAGCAGCGTAGCCCCGGCGGGCACTGGAAACACCATATATTTT. Its protein is CASSVAPAGTGNTIYF.

The chain has TRBV29-1 and TRBJ1-1; 7 positions agree with TRBD1. This CDR3 contains 13 residues. CDR1 is SQVTM, CDR2 ANQGSEA, per germline. V was clipped by 8 bases and J by 2 bases; unmatched bases: 8. DNA of the CDR3: TGCAGCTCTCGGACAGGCCAAAACACTGAAGCTTTCTTT. Translation gives CSSRTGQNTEAFF.

This clone appeared once. The chain is built from TRBV11-2 and TRBJ1-1; no reliable D call. This CDR3 has 13 residues. Germline V CDR1 and CDR2: SGHAT, FQNNGV. Trimming left V 6 bases short and J 7 bases short, with 15 bases between. CDR3 sequence reads: CASRSVRLSEAFF. In DNA form, the CDR3 reads TGTGCCAGCAGGTCGGTTCGGTTAAGTGAAGCTTTCTTT. The variable domain in full, completed from reference TRBV11-2 and TRBJ1-1, reads EAGVAQSPRYKIIEKRQSVAFWCNPISGHATLYWYQQILGQGPKLLIQFQNNGVVDDSQLPKDRFSAERLKGVDSTLKIQPAKLEDSAVYLCASRSVRLSEAFFGQGTRLTVV.

CDR3 amino acids: CASSLTRQGNEQFF. The DNA of the CDR3 is TGTGCCAGCAGCTTAACCCGACAGGGGAATGAGCAGTTCTTC. V and J are TRBV7-3 and TRBJ2-1; 8 bases line up with TRBD1. The V gene end was trimmed by 0 bases and the J gene end by 7 bases; junction bases not matched to a gene: 2. Germline-derived CDR1 and CDR2 are SGHTA and FQGTGA. The CDR3 totals 14 residues. Looking up the rest from reference TRBV7-3 and TRBJ2-1 gives the full variable domain: GAGVSQTPSNKVTEKGKYVELRCDPISGHTALYWYRQSLGQGPEFLIYFQGTGAADDSGLPNDRFFAVRPEGSVSTLKIQRTERGDSAVYLCASSLTRQGNEQFFGPGTRLTVL.

The rearrangement uses TRBV4-1 and TRBJ2-5, with D perhaps TRBD2 (6 bases). V lost 4 bases, J lost 5 bases, and 20 bases lay in between. Germline-derived CDR1 and CDR2 are MGHRA and YSYEKL. This CDR3 is 16 amino acids long. For the CDR3, the DNA is TGCGCCAGCAGCCGCACCCCGGGACTCAATGCTGAGACCCAGTACTTC. Translated: CASSRTPGLNAETQYF.

This clone came up once. The CDR3 DNA reads as TGTGCCTGGAGTAAGGGGACTAGCTACAATGAGCAGTTCTTC. It is translated as CAWSKGTSYNEQFF. The rearrangement links TRBV30 to TRBJ2-1; 8 bases line up with TRBD2. Germline V gives CDR1 GTSNPN, CDR2 SVGIG (reference sequence). V dropped 2 bases and J dropped 3; count of bases not matched to a gene: 3. The CDR3 totals 14 residues.

The chain employs TRBV19 and TRBJ1-5; 7 bases match TRBD1. The V gene's germline CDR1 is LNHDA and CDR2 SQIVND (reference sequence). This CDR3 spans 15 amino acids. Trimming removed 3 bases from V and 1 base from J; junction bases left unmatched: 3. The CDR3 is CASSIVGQSNQPQHF. In DNA form, the CDR3 reads TGTGCCAGTAGTATTGTGGGACAGAGCAATCAGCCCCAGCATTTT.

This sequence joins TRBV19 and TRBJ1-2, with TRBD1 matching 10 bases. Germline V gene data show CDR1 as LNHDA and CDR2 as SQIVND (reference sequence). This CDR3 comprises 15 residues. With 3 bases clipped from V and 4 bases from J, the junction kept 5 bases outside the gene matches. In DNA form, the CDR3 reads TGTGCCAGTAGTATTCCGGACAGGGGGATCTATGGCTACACCTTC. This encodes CASSIPDRGIYGYTF. Based on the CDR3 plus reference TRBV19 and TRBJ1-2, the full variable domain is DGGITQSPKYLFRKEGQNVTLSCEQNLNHDAMYWYRQDPGQGLRLIYYSQIVNDFQKGDIAEGYSVSREKKESFPLTVTSAQKNPTAFYLCASSIPDRGIYGYTFGSGTRLTVV.

This clone was detected only once. V and J are TRBV28 and TRBJ1-5, with a tentative D call TRBD1 (6 bases). The CDR3 covers 14 residues. The germline CDR1 and CDR2 sequences are MDHEN and SYDVKM. V lost 3 bases and J lost 6, with 12 bases in between. In DNA, the CDR3 is TGTGCCAGCAGTTTGGCAGGGGATGGTCAGCCCCAGCATTTT. This translates into CASSLAGDGQPQHF.

J is TRBJ1-5 and V is TRBV27; no reliable D call. The germline V gene encodes CDR1 MNHEY and CDR2 SMNVEV (reference sequence). V was shortened by 5 bases and J by 5 bases, with 7 bases between the two germline ends. This CDR3 has 12 residues. This CDR3 is CASSDRDQPQHF. The DNA of the CDR3 is TGTGCCAGCAGTGACCGGGATCAGCCCCAGCATTTT.

The rearrangement uses TRBV7-9 and TRBJ2-5; TRBD2 agrees at 9 bases. The J segment lost 5 bases and the V segment lost 4 bases, leaving 5 bases of the junction unmatched. The CDR3 covers 14 residues. CDR1 SEHNR and CDR2 FQNEAQ come from the germline V gene (reference sequence). CDR3 sequence (DNA): TGTGCCAGCAGCTCTAAAGCGGGAGGCGAGACCCAGTACTTC. Translated, it gives CASSSKAGGETQYF. Filled out from reference TRBV7-9 and TRBJ2-5, the complete variable domain reads DTGVSQNPRHKITKRGQNVTFRCDPISEHNRLYWYRQTLGQGPEFLTYFQNEAQLEKSRLLSDRFSAERPKGSFSTLEIQRTEQGDSAMYLCASSSKAGGETQYFGPGTRLLVL.

The genes are TRBV5-1 and TRBJ2-7; 12 bases agree with TRBD2. CDR1 and CDR2 (germline): SGHRS, YFSETQ. CDR3 size: 15 residues. Trimming removed 3 bases from V and 2 bases from J; junction bases left unmatched: 3. For the CDR3, the DNA is TGCGCCAGCAGCTCCGGACTAGCGGGGACCTACGAGCAGTACTTC. Protein product: CASSSGLAGTYEQYF.